Sequencing of this TCR beta chain was carried out in a study of CD8+ T cells in alopecia areata. RNA extraction and reverse transcription yielded cDNA as sequencing template. Sequenced by immunoSEQ multiplex PCR; TCRdb stores in-frame clones only, minus some. The profile shows some 120,000 clones, about 57% of them singletons. Trimming removed 7 bases at V and 2 bases at J, with 12 bases between. The V gene's germline CDR1 is SGHDT and CDR2 YYEEEE. CDR3 length: 13 amino acids. Sequences were derived from CD4+ T cells sorted from blood, sampled at week 0. This chain joins TRBV5-6 and TRBJ2-5; a possible D gene is TRBD2 (5 bases). The receptor was derived from a human donor with alopecia areata. The CDR3 nucleotides read TGTGCCAGCGGATTAGCGTTACAAGAGACCCAGTACTTC. It specifies CASGLALQETQYF.